The 32 T cell receptor beta chains listed next were all sequenced from one sample in a study of radiotherapy plus CTLA-4 blockade in lung cancer. Sequencing used immunoSEQ multiplex PCR; TCRdb keeps in-frame clones, though not all of them. The profile covers about 110,000 clones, with more than 75% appearing a single time and roughly 2.3% taken by the ten largest. The material was peripheral blood, obtained from a patient treated with radiotherapy plus ipilimumab. These TCRs come from a human donor with non-small cell lung cancer that progressed on radiotherapy plus ipilimumab. Some clones in this sample may be carry-over from other donors' samples.

The gene calls are TRBV2 and TRBJ1-6; TRBD1 matches 9 bases. From germline, CDR1 is SNHLY and CDR2 FYNNEI. There are 15 residues in the CDR3. Trimming at V came to 2 bases and at J to 9 bases, leaving 5 bases not matched to a gene. The CDR3 nucleotides are TGTGCCAGCAGTGAACGGGGGACAGGGCTTTCACCCCTCCACTTT. Its translation is CASSERGTGLSPLHF.

V usage is TRBV4-3 and J usage is TRBJ1-1, with 7 bases matching TRBD1. The CDR3 extends over 14 amino acids. The J segment lost 4 bases and the V segment lost 4 bases, leaving 6 bases of the junction unmatched. Germline CDR1 is LGHNA and CDR2 is YSLEER. CDR3 DNA sequence: TGCGCCAGCAGCCTCCTGACAGGGAGCACTGAAGCTTTCTTT. Its translation: CASSLLTGSTEAFF.

The gene calls are TRBV19 and TRBJ2-7; the D is unclear. The germline V gene has CDR1 LNHDA and CDR2 SQIVND (reference sequence). Trimming removed 1 base at V and 5 bases at J, with 18 bases between. This CDR3 has 16 amino acids. The chain's CDR3 is CASSIVGWIPYHEQYF. The CDR3 nucleotides are TGTGCCAGTAGTATAGTTGGCTGGATCCCTTACCACGAGCAGTACTTC.

The V gene is TRBV4-2, the J gene TRBJ1-1; D not certain. The CDR3 runs to 15 residues. Germline-derived CDR1 and CDR2 are LGHNA and YNFKEQ. Trimming took 4 bases from V and 1 from J, leaving 13 bases between them. CDR3 amino acids: CASSLSLTGNTEAFF. The CDR3 nucleotides are TGTGCCAGCAGCCTTTCTCTGACCGGGAACACTGAAGCTTTCTTT.

This clone was recorded once. The rearrangement joins TRBV5-1 to TRBJ1-1, with 7 bases identical to TRBD1. The CDR3 totals 14 residues. Germline V gene sequence: CDR1 SGHRS, CDR2 YFSETQ. The V and J ends lost 4 bases and 4 bases, in that order; junction bases with no gene match: 7. The CDR3 here is CASSLQGRGTEAFF. CDR3 bases: TGCGCCAGCAGCCTACAGGGGAGAGGCACTGAAGCTTTCTTT.

The J gene is TRBJ1-1, the V gene TRBV7-6; tentatively, D is TRBD1 (6 bases). V shed 5 bases and J shed 4 bases, with 14 bases lying between them. The CDR3 totals 14 residues. The germline V gene has CDR1 SGHVS and CDR2 FNYEAQ. The CDR3 DNA sequence: TGTGCCAGCAGCCGAAGGGGGTTGGGCACTGAAGCTTTCTTT. Protein: CASSRRGLGTEAFF.

Only one count was recorded for this clone. V usage is TRBV9 and J usage is TRBJ1-2; D may be TRBD1 (6 bases). The V and J ends lost 3 bases and 5 bases respectively, with 8 bases between them. From germline, CDR1 is SGDLS and CDR2 YYNGEE. The CDR3 length is 12 residues. As DNA, the CDR3 is TGTGCCAGCAGCGATACAGGGTATGGCTACACCTTC. Translated: CASSDTGYGYTF.

This chain links TRBV5-4 with TRBJ2-2; D gene uncertain. Germline-derived CDR1 and CDR2 are SGHNT and YYREEE (reference sequence). V lost 4 bases to trimming and J lost 3 bases, with 10 bases between them. The CDR3 runs to 14 residues. CDR3 amino acids: CASSPATHTGELFF. In nucleotides, the CDR3 is TGTGCCAGCAGCCCAGCCACGCACACCGGGGAGCTGTTTTTT.

J is TRBJ2-1 and V is TRBV30; D may be TRBD1 or TRBD2 (5 bases each). Germline V CDR1 and CDR2: GTSNPN, SVGIG (reference sequence). The V end was cut by 8 bases, the J end by 2 bases, with 22 bases between. The CDR3 contains 16 residues. CDR3 in DNA: TGTGCCGGAGACTCTCGACGGGGACGGACCTACAATGAGCAGTTCTTC. It codes for CAGDSRRGRTYNEQFF.

The genes are TRBV9 and TRBJ2-7, with 8 bases aligning to TRBD1. The CDR3 runs to 15 residues. V lost 2 bases, J lost 2 bases, and 6 bases stayed unmatched. In germline, CDR1 is SGDLS, CDR2 YYNGEE. The CDR3 nucleotides are TGTGCCAGCAGCGTTGGGACAGGTCCTGCCTACGAGCAGTACTTC. Translating it yields CASSVGTGPAYEQYF.

The chain has TRBV7-2 and TRBJ2-2; either TRBD1 or TRBD2 may supply D (6 bases each). V lost 0 bases and J lost 11, with 13 bases in between. Germline loops: CDR1 SGHTA, CDR2 FQGNSA. The CDR3 is made up of 14 amino acids. Here the CDR3 DNA reads TGTGCCAGCAGCTTAGCTTGGGGGGCGGTTGAGCTGTTTTTT. The encoded protein is CASSLAWGAVELFF. Drawing the rest from reference TRBV7-2 and TRBJ2-2, the complete variable domain is GAGVSQSPSNKVTEKGKDVELRCDPISGHTALYWYRQSLGQGLEFLIYFQGNSAPDKSGLPSDRFSAERTGGSVSTLTIQRTQQEDSAVYLCASSLAWGAVELFFGEGSRLTVL.

J is TRBJ2-2 and V is TRBV2; 8 bases agree with TRBD1. The CDR3 has 17 amino acids. Germline CDR1 is SNHLY and CDR2 is FYNNEI. V lost 4 bases and J lost 2; bases outside the gene matches: 9. The CDR3 loop reads CASSGSRDRQNTGELFF. The CDR3 DNA follows: TGTGCCAGCAGTGGGTCTCGGGACAGGCAAAACACCGGGGAGCTGTTTTTT. The complete variable domain, with remaining parts taken from reference TRBV2 and TRBJ2-2, reads EPEVTQTPSHQVTQMGQEVILRCVPISNHLYFYWYRQILGQKVEFLVSFYNNEISEKSEIFDDQFSVERPDGSNFTLKIRSTKLEDSAMYFCASSGSRDRQNTGELFFGEGSRLTVL.

The V call is TRBV5-1, the J call TRBJ1-1; D not resolved. The CDR3 totals 14 residues. With 0 bases removed from V and 1 base from J, the gap between germline ends came to 7 bases. CDR1 is SGHRS, CDR2 YFSETQ, per germline. CDR3 in amino acids: CASSLAGQNTEAFF. The CDR3 coding sequence is TGCGCCAGCAGCTTGGCAGGTCAGAACACTGAAGCTTTCTTT. Full variable domain (outside the CDR3, taken from reference TRBV5-1 and TRBJ1-1): KAGVTQTPRYLIKTRGQQVTLSCSPISGHRSVSWYQQTPGQGLQFLFEYFSETQRNKGNFPGRFSGRQFSNSRSEMNVSTLELGDSALYLCASSLAGQNTEAFFGQGTRLTVV.

This clone was seen a single time. The DNA for the CDR3 is TGTGCCAGCAGCCGGACAGCCCCCACTGAAGCTTTCTTT. Translation gives CASSRTAPTEAFF. The chain links TRBV28 to TRBJ1-1, with a possible D match to TRBD1 (6 bases). The CDR3 loop spans 13 amino acids. Trimming removed 6 bases at V and 4 bases at J, with 12 bases between. Looked up from germline, CDR1 is MDHEN and CDR2 is SYDVKM. Full variable domain (remainder filled in from reference TRBV28 and TRBJ1-1): DVKVTQSSRYLVKRTGEKVFLECVQDMDHENMFWYRQDPGLGLRLIYFSYDVKMKEKGDIPEGYSVSREKKERFSLILESASTNQTSMYLCASSRTAPTEAFFGQGTRLTVV.

V usage is TRBV5-7 and J usage is TRBJ1-4, with 7 bases identical to TRBD1. TRBV5-7 is assigned to the ORF class and has an uncertain function. The CDR3 spans 19 residues. Losses at the gene ends were 4 bases for V and 0 bases for J; bases not matched to a gene: 15. The CDR3 sequence is CASSTDPTGRFATNEKLFF. For the CDR3, the DNA is TGTGCCAGCAGCACCGACCCGACAGGGAGATTTGCAACTAATGAAAAACTGTTTTTT.

The chain joins TRBV6-5 to TRBJ2-2; 10 bases are a match to TRBD1. Per the germline V gene, CDR1 is MNHEY and CDR2 is SVGAGI. The CDR3 has 14 residues. J was trimmed by 3 bases and V by 6 bases; bases with no gene match: 1. The CDR3 loop is CASRDRGDTGELFF. In DNA form, the CDR3 reads TGTGCCAGCAGGGACAGGGGGGACACCGGGGAGCTGTTTTTT.

The V gene is TRBV5-1, the J gene TRBJ1-2; no firm D call. CDR1 SGHRS and CDR2 YFSETQ come from the germline V gene. V dropped 0 bases and J dropped 6 bases, with 15 bases sitting between them. The CDR3 has 15 residues. The CDR3 spells CASSLVPAPRDGYTF. CDR3 bases: TGCGCCAGCAGCTTGGTTCCAGCTCCAAGGGATGGCTACACCTTC.

This rearrangement joins TRBV28 to TRBJ1-5, with unresolved D. The CDR3 consists of 12 residues. Germline-derived CDR1 and CDR2 are MDHEN and SYDVKM. The V and J ends lost 5 bases and 9 bases respectively, with 11 bases between them. The CDR3 DNA sequence: TGTGCCAGCAGTATAAAGGCCTCGCCCCAGCATTTT. Protein: CASSIKASPQHF.

This clone was observed once. The V call is TRBV9, the J call TRBJ1-1; D may be TRBD1 (6 bases). CDR1 and CDR2 (germline): SGDLS, YYNGEE. The CDR3 is 17 amino acids. V was cut by 4 bases and J by 2 bases, with 21 bases left in between. For the CDR3, the DNA is TGTGCCAGCAGCCCCTCCGAGGGGGTAAGGCTAAACACTGAAGCTTTCTTT. Translation gives CASSPSEGVRLNTEAFF.

J is TRBJ1-1 and V is TRBV6-1; 7 bases fit TRBD1. The CDR3 length is 13 residues. Trimming at V came to 7 bases and at J to 1 base, leaving 3 bases not matched to a gene. Germline CDR1 MNHNS, CDR2 SASEGT. The CDR3 protein is CASKGAGNTEAFF. The CDR3 coding sequence is TGTGCCAGCAAGGGGGCAGGGAACACTGAAGCTTTCTTT.

The chain has TRBV9 and TRBJ1-6, with D possibly TRBD1 on 5 matching bases. CDR1 is SGDLS, CDR2 YYNGEE, per germline. The ends were cut back, 7 bases at V and 0 bases at J, with 11 bases in the middle. The CDR3 is 15 residues long. CDR3 region: CASGRGSSYNSPLHF. CDR3 nucleotides: TGTGCCAGCGGGAGGGGAAGCTCCTATAATTCACCCCTCCACTTT.

The V and J genes are TRBV9 and TRBJ2-1, with TRBD2 as a possible D gene (5 bases). The CDR3 is 13 residues long. Trimming cost V 0 bases and J 6 bases, with 7 bases left between them. Per the germline V gene, CDR1 is SGDLS and CDR2 is YYNGEE. The DNA for the CDR3 is TGTGCCAGCAGCGTAGTAGAGGGCAATGAGCAGTTCTTC. Translated, it gives CASSVVEGNEQFF.

This chain joins TRBV9 and TRBJ1-1; D gene uncertain. Trimming shortened V by 3 bases and J by 7 bases, and 16 bases separated the two germline ends. The germline V gene encodes CDR1 SGDLS and CDR2 YYNGEE. The CDR3 extends over 14 amino acids. The CDR3 sequence: CASSAWTGYNEAFF. CDR3 sequence (DNA): TGTGCCAGCAGCGCCTGGACCGGGTACAATGAAGCTTTCTTT.

The rearrangement uses TRBV18 and TRBJ2-3, with 12 positions matching TRBD2. The junction had 1 base not matched to a gene; V was cut back by 3 bases and J by 3 bases. Germline lookup yields CDR1 KGHSH and CDR2 LQKENI. The CDR3 loop spans 15 amino acids. The CDR3 DNA is TGTGCCAGCTCACCTACTAGCGGGGGGACAGATACGCAGTATTTT. It yields the protein CASSPTSGGTDTQYF.

This clone showed up just a few times. The chain carries TRBV10-3 and TRBJ1-1, with 7 bases fitting TRBD1. J was trimmed by 0 bases and V by 6 bases; bases with no gene match: 4. The CDR3 is 14 residues long. CDR1 is ENHRY, CDR2 SYGVKD, per germline. CDR3 amino acids: CAISEQGMNTEAFF. DNA of the CDR3: TGTGCCATCAGCGAACAGGGGATGAACACTGAAGCTTTCTTT.

The V and J genes are TRBV10-3 and TRBJ1-2; D unclear. The CDR3 length is 15 residues. CDR1 is ENHRY, CDR2 SYGVKD, per germline. V shed 1 base and J shed 2 bases, with 11 bases lying between them. CDR3 amino acids: CAISEFNRQNYGYTF. DNA of the CDR3: TGTGCCATCAGTGAGTTTAACAGACAAAACTATGGCTACACCTTC.

This chain connects TRBV4-2 to TRBJ1-2; unclear D gene. V dropped 2 bases and J dropped 3 bases, with 10 bases sitting between them. CDR1 is LGHNA and CDR2 is YNFKEQ in the germline V gene. The CDR3 runs to 14 residues. This CDR3 reads CASSQTDGYYGYTF. In DNA, the CDR3 is TGTGCCAGCAGCCAAACAGACGGATACTATGGCTACACCTTC.

The chain couples TRBV7-3 to TRBJ1-2; TRBD1 matches at 10 bases. Germline lookup yields CDR1 SGHTA and CDR2 FQGTGA. The CDR3 covers 16 residues. J gave up 0 bases and V 3 bases, and 4 bases lay outside the gene matches. The CDR3 reads CASSFRDRGTNYGYTF. In nucleotides, the CDR3 is TGTGCCAGCAGCTTCCGGGACAGGGGCACTAACTATGGCTACACCTTC.

This clone turned up a few times. The chain uses TRBV7-2 and TRBJ2-7; no clear D. The CDR3 sequence is 14 residues long. Germline loops: CDR1 SGHTA, CDR2 FQGNSA. V was clipped by 5 bases and J by 7 bases, with 18 bases between them. CDR3: CASSPQGVVREQYF. The CDR3 nucleotides read TGTGCCAGCAGCCCACAAGGAGTGGTTCGGGAGCAGTACTTC.

The chain uses TRBV6-5 and TRBJ2-7; no definite D call. V was cut by 7 bases and J by 5 bases, with 9 bases left in between. The V gene's germline CDR1 is MNHEY and CDR2 SVGAGI. The CDR3 has 11 amino acids. The CDR3 region is CASNWVNEQYF. CDR3 sequence (DNA): TGTGCCAGCAATTGGGTGAACGAGCAGTACTTC.

This chain joins TRBV19 and TRBJ2-2; TRBD1 might be the D (6 bases). Germline V gene data show CDR1 as LNHDA and CDR2 as SQIVND (reference sequence). The CDR3 is 16 amino acids. Trimming removed 5 bases from V and 2 bases from J, with 15 bases in between. CDR3 bases: TGTGCCAGTAGTCTCCAGGGGATCACAAACACCGGGGAGCTGTTTTTT. This codes for CASSLQGITNTGELFF.

The V call is TRBV4-3, the J call TRBJ1-5; no clear D gene. The ends were cut back, 0 bases at V and 4 bases at J, with 4 bases in the middle. The CDR3 spans 13 residues. Germline CDR1 reads LGHNA; CDR2 reads YSLEER. The CDR3 region has the DNA TGCGCCAGCAGCCAAGATGGAAATCAGCCCCAGCATTTT. Encoded protein: CASSQDGNQPQHF.